One T cell receptor (beta chain) is described in this entry. Its antigen is as yet unknown. The data originate from a study of T cells in localized non-small cell lung cancer. The table came from immunoSEQ multiplex PCR; TCRdb's copy has only in-frame clones and leaves some out. Among tens of thousands of clones listed, roughly 85% were seen once. V was pared by 5 bases and J by 7 bases, with 5 bases of the junction left unmatched. The CDR3 loop spans 15 amino acids. CDR1 is KGHSH and CDR2 is LQKENI in the germline V gene. Study findings and constraints: It remains possible that heterogeneity exists, since only one tumor region was sequenced. In the blood, greater T cell density corresponded to longer overall survival. Median approximately 50 top-100 tumor clones were shared with paired adjacent lung. Clonality peaked in uninvolved adjacent lung rather than tumor.

The receptor was derived from a male donor older than 55 with stage III squamous cell lung carcinoma. This chain connects TRBV18 to TRBJ2-2; 12 bases are a match to TRBD1. Sequenced here: peripheral blood, sampled before any cancer treatment. The CDR3 DNA follows: TGTGCCAGCTCATCCGGGACAGGGGGCCACGGGGAGCTGTTTTTT. It translates to CASSSGTGGHGELFF.